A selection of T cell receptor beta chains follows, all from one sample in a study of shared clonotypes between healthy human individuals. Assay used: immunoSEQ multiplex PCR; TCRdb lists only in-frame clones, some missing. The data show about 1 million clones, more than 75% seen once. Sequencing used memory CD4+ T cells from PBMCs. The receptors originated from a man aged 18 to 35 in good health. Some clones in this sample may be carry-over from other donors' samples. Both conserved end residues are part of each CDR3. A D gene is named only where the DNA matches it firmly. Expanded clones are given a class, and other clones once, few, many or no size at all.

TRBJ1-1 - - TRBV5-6 CASTFRQRFGGMNTEAFF TGTGCCAGCACCTTCCGGCAGAGGTTTGGGGGGATGAACACTGAAGCTTTCTTT
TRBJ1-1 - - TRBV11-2 CASSLGIVGWRVEAFF TGTGCCAGCAGCTTAGGAATTGTAGGGTGGAGAGTTGAAGCTTTCTTT
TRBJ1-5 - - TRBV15 CATSRRTGDPQPQHF TGTGCCACCAGCAGAAGAACCGGGGACCCTCAGCCCCAGCATTTT
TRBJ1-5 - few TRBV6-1 CASSNYQPQHF TGTGCCAGCTCCAATTATCAGCCCCAGCATTTT
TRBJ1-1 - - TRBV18 CASSPPTVRREAFF TGTGCCAGCTCACCACCGACGGTCCGTCGTGAAGCTTTCTTT
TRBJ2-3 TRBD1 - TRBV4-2 CASSQVGTGRVADTQYF TGTGCCAGCAGCCAAGTAGGGACAGGGCGGGTGGCAGATACGCAGTATTTT
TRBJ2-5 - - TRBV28 CASRQRGETQYF TGTGCCAGCAGACAGAGGGGGGAGACCCAGTACTTC
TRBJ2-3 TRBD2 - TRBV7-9 CASSAGLAGAWDTQYF TGTGCCAGCAGCGCGGGACTAGCGGGAGCTTGGGATACGCAGTATTTT
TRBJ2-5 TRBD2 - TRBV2 CATSYATGGVETQYF TGTGCCACCTCCTACGCAACGGGAGGTGTAGAGACCCAGTACTTC
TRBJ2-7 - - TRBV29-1 CSVQAGQYEQYF TGCAGCGTTCAAGCCGGACAGTACGAGCAGTACTTC